These 4 T cell receptor beta chains originate from one sample sequenced in a study of cytomegalovirus exposure and HLA in healthy donors. The primer mix had 60 Vbeta and 13 Jbeta primers. Profiled with immunoSEQ multiplex PCR; TCRdb holds only in-frame clones, not every one. The sample lists over 200,000 clones; approximately 84% were seen once. Specimen: PBMCs. These receptor sequences come from a woman aged 40 to 50 in good health and CMV-seronegative.

The rearrangement links TRBV7-2 to TRBJ1-1; possible D gene TRBD1, 5 bases. The length of the CDR3 is 13 residues. Deletions cut 2 bases from V and 3 bases from J, with 7 bases between. In germline, CDR1 is SGHTA, CDR2 FQGNSA. The CDR3 DNA reads as TGTGCCAGCAGCTTAATCAGGGACACTGAAGCTTTCTTT. Protein sequence: CASSLIRDTEAFF.

This chain links TRBV7-9 with TRBJ2-1; D possibly corresponds to TRBD1 (6 bases). The CDR3 consists of 19 residues. The V and J ends lost 3 bases and 3 bases respectively, with 24 bases between them. Germline V gives CDR1 SEHNR, CDR2 FQNEAQ (reference sequence). The CDR3 sequence is CASSFYGGRYMFDYNEQFF. In DNA form, the CDR3 reads TGTGCCAGCAGCTTTTATGGGGGCCGTTATATGTTTGACTACAATGAGCAGTTCTTC.

This clone appeared a few times. This chain connects TRBV13 to TRBJ2-2; 7 bases are shared with TRBD2. This CDR3 spans 14 amino acids. Trimming took 6 bases from V and 7 from J; bases not matched to a gene: 8. Germline CDR1 and CDR2: PRHDT and FYEKMQ (reference sequence). DNA of the CDR3: TGTGCCAGCAGTTTCGGGAGGACGATCGGGGAGCTGTTTTTT. Protein sequence: CASSFGRTIGELFF. Combining the CDR3 with reference TRBV13 and TRBJ2-2 gives the whole variable domain AAGVIQSPRHLIKEKRETATLKCYPIPRHDTVYWYQQGPGQDPQFLISFYEKMQSDKGSIPDRFSAQQFSDYHSELNMSSLELGDSALYFCASSFGRTIGELFFGEGSRLTVL.

The V gene is TRBV7-8, the J gene TRBJ1-1; maybe TRBD1 (5 bases). The CDR3 has 14 amino acids. V gave up 3 bases and J gave up 1 base, with 9 bases separating them. Germline V CDR1 and CDR2: SGHVS, FQNEAQ. The CDR3 sequence: CASSFQGGNTEAFF. The DNA for the CDR3 is TGTGCCAGCAGCTTTCAGGGAGGGAACACTGAAGCTTTCTTT.